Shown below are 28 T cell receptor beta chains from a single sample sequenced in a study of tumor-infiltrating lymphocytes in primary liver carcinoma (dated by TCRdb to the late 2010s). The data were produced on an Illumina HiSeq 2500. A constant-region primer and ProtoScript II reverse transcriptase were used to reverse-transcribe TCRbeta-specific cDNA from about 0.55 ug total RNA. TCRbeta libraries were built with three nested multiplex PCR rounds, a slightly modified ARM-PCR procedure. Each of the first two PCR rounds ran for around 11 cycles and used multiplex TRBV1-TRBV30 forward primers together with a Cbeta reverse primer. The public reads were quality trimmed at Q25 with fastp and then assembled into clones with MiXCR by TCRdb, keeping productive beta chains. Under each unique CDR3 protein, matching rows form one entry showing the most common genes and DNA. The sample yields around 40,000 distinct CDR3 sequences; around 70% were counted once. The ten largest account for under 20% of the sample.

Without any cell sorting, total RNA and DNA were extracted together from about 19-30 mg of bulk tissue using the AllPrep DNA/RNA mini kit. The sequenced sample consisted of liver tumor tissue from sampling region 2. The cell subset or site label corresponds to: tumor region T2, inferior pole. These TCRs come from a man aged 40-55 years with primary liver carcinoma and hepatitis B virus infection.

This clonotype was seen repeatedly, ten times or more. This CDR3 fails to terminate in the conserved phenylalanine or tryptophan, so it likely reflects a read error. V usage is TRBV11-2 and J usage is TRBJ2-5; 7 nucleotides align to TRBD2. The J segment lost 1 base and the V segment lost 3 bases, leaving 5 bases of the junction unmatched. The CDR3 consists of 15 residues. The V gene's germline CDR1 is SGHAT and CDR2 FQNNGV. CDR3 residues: CASSLGRTSQETQYL. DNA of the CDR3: TGTGCCAGCAGCTTGGGACGGACTAGCCAAGAGACCCAGTACCTC.

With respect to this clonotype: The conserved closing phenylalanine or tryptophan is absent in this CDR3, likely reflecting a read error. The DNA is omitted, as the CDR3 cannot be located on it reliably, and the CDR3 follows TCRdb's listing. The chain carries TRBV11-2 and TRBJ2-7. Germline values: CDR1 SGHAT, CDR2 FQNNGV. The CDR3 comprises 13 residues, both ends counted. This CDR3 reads CASSLGLGFEQYL.

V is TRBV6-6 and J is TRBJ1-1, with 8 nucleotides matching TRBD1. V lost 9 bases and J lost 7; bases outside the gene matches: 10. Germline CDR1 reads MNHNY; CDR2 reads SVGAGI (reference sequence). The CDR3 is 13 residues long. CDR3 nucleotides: TGTGCCAGTAGCACAGGGGGAACTATTGAAGCTTTCTTT. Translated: CASSTGGTIEAFF.

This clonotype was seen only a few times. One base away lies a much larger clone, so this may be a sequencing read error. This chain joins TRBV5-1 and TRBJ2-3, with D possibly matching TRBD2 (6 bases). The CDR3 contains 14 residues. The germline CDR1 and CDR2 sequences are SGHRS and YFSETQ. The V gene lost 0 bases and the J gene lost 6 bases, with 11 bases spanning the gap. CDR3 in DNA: TGCGCCAGCAGCTTGGACGGGAGCGCGGATACGCAGTATTTT. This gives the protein CASSLDGSADTQYF.

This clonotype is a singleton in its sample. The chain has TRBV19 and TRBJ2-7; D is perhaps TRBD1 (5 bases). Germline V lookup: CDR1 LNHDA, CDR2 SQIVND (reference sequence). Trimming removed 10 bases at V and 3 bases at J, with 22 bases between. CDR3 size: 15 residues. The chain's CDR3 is CANGITGPGNYEQYF. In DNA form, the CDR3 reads TGTGCCAATGGTATTACAGGTCCTGGGAACTACGAGCAGTACTTC.

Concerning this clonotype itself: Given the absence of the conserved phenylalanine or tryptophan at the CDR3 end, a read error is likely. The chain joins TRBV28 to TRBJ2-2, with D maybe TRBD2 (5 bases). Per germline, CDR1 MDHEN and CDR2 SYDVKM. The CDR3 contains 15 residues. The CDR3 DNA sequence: TGTGCCAGCAGACCGGACCACGCGAACACCGGGAAGCTGTTTTAT. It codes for CASRPDHANTGKLFY.

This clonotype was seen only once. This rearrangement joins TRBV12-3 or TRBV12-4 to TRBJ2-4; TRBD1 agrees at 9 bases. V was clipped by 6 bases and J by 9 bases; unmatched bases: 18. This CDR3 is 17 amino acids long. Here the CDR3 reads CASSFLGPGQGTVIQYF. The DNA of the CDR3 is TGTGCCAGCAGCTTTTTAGGCCCGGGACAGGGTACAGTCATTCAGTACTTC.

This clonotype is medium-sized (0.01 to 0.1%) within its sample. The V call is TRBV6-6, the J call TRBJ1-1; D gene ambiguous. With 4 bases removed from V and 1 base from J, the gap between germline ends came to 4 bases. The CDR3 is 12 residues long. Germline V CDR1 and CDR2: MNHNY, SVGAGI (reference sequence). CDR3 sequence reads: CASSWANTEAFF. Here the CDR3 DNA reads TGTGCCAGCAGTTGGGCGAACACTGAAGCTTTCTTT.

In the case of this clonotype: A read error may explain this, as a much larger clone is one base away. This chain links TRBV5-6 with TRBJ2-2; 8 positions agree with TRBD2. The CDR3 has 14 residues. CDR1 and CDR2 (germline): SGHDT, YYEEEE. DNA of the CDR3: TGTACCACCCACAGCGGGAGTAACACCGGGGAGCTGTTTTTT. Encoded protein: CTTHSGSNTGELFF.

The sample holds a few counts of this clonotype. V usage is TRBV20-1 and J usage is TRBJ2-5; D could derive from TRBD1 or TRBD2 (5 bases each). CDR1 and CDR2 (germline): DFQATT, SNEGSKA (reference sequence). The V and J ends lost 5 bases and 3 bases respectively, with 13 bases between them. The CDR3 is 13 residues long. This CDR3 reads CSAVGTVKETQYF. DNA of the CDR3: TGCAGTGCTGTGGGGACGGTAAAAGAGACCCAGTACTTC.

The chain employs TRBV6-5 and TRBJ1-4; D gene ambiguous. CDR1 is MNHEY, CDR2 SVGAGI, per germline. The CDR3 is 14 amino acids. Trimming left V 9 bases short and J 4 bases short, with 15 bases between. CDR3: CASSRGWINEKLFF. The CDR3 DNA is TGTGCCAGTAGCCGTGGTTGGATTAATGAAAAACTGTTTTTT.

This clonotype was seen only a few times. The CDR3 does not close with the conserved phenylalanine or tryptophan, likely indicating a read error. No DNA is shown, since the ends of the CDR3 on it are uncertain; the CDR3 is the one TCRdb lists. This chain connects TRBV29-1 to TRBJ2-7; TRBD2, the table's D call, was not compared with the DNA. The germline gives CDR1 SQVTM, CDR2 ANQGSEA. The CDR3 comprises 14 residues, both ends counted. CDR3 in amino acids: CSVGTSGRSGEQCL.

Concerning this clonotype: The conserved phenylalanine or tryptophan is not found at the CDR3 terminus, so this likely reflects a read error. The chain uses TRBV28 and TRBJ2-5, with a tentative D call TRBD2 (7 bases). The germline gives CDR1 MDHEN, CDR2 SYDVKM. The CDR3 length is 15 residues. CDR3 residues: CASKKGEGRRETQYL. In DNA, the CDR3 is TGTGCAAGCAAAAAGGGGGAGGGGAGGAGAGAGACCCAGTACTTA.

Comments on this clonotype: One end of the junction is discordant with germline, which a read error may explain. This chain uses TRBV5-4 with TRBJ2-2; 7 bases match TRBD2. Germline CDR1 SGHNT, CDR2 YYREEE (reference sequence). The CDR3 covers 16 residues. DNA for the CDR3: TGTGCCAGCAGCCACGGACTAGTGGGAAGGACCGGGGAGCTGTATTTT. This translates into CASSHGLVGRTGELYF.

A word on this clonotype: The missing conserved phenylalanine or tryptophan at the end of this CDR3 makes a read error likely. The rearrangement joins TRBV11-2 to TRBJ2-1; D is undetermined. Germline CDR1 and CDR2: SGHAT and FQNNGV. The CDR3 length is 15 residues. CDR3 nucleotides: TGTGCGAGCAGCACCACCGATGGACCTTCCCATGAGCAGTTCCTC. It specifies CASSTTDGPSHEQFL.

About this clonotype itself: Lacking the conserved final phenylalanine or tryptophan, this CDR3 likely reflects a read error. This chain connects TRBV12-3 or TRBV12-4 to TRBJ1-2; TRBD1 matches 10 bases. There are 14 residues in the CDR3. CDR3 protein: CPSSRTGGYDGYTS. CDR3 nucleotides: TGTCCCAGCTCACGGACAGGGGGATATGATGGCTACACCTCC.

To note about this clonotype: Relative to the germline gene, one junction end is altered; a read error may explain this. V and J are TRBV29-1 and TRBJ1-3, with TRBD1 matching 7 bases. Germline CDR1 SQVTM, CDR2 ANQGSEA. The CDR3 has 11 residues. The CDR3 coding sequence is TGCAGCTTTGACAGGGCTGACACCATATATTTT. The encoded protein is CSFDRADTIYF. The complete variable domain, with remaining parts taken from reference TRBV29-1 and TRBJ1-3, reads SAVISQKPSRDICQRGTSLTIQCQVDSQVTMMFWYRQQPGQSLTLIATANQGSEATYESGFVIDKFPISRPNLTFSTLTVSNMSPEDSSIYLCSFDRADTIYFGEGSWLTVV.

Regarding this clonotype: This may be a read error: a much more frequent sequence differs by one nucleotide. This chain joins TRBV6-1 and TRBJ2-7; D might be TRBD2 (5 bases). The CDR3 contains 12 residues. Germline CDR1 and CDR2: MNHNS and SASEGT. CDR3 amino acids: CSSSVALYEQYF. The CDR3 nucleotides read TGTTCCAGCAGTGTAGCGCTCTACGAGCAGTACTTC.

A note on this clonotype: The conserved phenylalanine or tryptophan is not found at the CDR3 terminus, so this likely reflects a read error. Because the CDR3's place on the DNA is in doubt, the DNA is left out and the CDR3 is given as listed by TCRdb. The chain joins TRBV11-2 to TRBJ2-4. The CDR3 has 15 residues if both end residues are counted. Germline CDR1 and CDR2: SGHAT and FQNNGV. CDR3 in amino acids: CASTTSAVAKNILYL.

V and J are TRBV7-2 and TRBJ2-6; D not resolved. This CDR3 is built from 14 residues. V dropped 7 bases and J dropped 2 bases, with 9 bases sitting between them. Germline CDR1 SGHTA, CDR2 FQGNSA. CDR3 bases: TGTGCCAGCATGCTTAATCCTGGGGCCAACGTCCTGACTTTC. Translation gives CASMLNPGANVLTF.

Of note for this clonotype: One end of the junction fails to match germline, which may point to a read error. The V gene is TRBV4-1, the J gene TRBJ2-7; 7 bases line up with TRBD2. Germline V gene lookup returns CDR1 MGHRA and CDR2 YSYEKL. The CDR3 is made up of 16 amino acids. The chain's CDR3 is CTSSQDQASGYYGQYF. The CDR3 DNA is TGTACCAGCAGCCAAGATCAGGCTAGCGGATACTACGGGCAGTACTTC.

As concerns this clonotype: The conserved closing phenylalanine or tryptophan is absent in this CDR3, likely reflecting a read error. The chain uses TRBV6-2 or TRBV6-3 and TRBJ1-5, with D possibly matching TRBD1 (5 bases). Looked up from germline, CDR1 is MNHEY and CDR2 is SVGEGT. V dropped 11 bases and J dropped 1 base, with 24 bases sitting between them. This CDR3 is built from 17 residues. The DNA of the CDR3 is TGTGCCTGTAGCCCACCGGCCGCGGGGACCAGCAATCAGCCCCAGCATATT. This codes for CACSPPAAGTSNQPQHI.

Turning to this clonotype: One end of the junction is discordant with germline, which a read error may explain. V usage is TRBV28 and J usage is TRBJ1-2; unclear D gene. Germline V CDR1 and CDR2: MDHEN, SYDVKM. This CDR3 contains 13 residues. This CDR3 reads CASSLDQNYAYTF. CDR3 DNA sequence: TGTGCCAGCAGTTTGGACCAGAACTATGCCTACACCTTC.

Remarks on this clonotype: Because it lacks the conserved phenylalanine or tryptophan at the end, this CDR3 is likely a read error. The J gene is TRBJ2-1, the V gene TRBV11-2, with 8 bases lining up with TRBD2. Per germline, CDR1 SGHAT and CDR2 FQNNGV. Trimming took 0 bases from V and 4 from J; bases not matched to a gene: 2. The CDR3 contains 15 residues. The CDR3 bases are TGTGCCAGCAGCTTAGACCGGGAGGGTTACAATGAGCAGTTCATC. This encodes CASSLDREGYNEQFI.

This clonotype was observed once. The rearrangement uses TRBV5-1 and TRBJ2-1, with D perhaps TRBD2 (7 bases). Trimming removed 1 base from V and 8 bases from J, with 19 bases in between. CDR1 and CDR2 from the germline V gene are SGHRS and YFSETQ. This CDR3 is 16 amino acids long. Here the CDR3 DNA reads TGCGCCAGCAGCTTGACCCTAGGGGGGGGCCTCCATGAGCAGTTCTTC. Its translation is CASSLTLGGGLHEQFF.

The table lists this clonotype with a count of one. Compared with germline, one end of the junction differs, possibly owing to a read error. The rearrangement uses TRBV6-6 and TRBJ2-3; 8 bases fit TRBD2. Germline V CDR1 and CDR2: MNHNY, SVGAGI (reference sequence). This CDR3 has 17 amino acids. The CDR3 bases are TGTGCCAGCAGTACCCTGGGTTTAGCGGGGAGCATAGATACGCAGTATTTT. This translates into CASSTLGLAGSIDTQYF.

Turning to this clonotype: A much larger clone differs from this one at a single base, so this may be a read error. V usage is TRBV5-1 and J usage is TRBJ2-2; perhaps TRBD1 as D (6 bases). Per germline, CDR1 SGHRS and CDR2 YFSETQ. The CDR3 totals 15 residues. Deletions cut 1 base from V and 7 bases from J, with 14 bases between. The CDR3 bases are TGCGCCAGCAGCTTGACTCTGGGGGCGAACGGGGAGCTGTTTTTT. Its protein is CASSLTLGANGELFF.

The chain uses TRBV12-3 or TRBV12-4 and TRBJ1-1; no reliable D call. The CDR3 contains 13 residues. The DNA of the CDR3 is TGTGTCTGCAGTTTTGGCATGAACACTGAAGCTTTCTTT. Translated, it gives CVCSFGMNTEAFF.